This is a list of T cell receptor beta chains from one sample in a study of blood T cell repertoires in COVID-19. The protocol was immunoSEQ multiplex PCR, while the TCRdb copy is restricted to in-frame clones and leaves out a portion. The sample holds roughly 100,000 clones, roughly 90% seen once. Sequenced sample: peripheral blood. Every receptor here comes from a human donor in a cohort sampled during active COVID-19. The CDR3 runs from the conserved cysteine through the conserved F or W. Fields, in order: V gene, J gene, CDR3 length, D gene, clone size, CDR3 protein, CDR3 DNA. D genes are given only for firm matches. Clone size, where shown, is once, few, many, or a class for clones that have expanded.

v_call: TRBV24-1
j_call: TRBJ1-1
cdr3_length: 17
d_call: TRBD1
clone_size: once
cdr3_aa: CATSDKNKTGRNTEAFF
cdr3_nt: TGTGCCACCAGTGATAAAAACAAGACAGGGCGGAACACTGAAGCTTTCTTT

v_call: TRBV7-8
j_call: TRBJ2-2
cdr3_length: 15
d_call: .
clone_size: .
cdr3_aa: CASYLQGLNTGELFF
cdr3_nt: TGTGCCAGCTACCTCCAGGGGCTGAACACCGGGGAGCTGTTTTTT

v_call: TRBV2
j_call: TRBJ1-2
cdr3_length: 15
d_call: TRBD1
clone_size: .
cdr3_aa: CASSLQGASNYGYTF
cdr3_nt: TGTGCCAGCAGCTTACAGGGGGCGTCTAACTATGGCTACACCTTC

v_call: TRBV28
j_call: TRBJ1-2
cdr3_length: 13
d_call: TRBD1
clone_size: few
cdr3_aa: CASSSGGGGGYTF
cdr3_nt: TGTGCCAGCAGTTCAGGGGGCGGGGGAGGCTACACCTTC

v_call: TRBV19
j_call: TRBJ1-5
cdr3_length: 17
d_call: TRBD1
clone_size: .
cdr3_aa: CASSIRVDRGGFQPQHF
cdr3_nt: TGTGCCAGTAGTATAAGGGTCGACAGGGGCGGTTTTCAGCCCCAGCATTTT

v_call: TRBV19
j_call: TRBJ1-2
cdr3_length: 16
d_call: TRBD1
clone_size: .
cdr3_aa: CASSGRDRVSNYGYTF
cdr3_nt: TGTGCCAGTAGTGGCCGGGACAGGGTGTCTAACTATGGCTACACCTTC

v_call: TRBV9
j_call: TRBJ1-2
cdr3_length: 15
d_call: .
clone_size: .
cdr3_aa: CASSPEGSANYGYTF
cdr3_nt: TGTGCCAGCAGCCCGGAGGGGTCTGCTAACTATGGCTACACCTTC

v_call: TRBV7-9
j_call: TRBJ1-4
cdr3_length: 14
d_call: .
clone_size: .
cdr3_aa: CASSPSTGNEKLFF
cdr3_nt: TGTGCCAGCAGCCCCTCCACAGGGAATGAAAAACTGTTTTTT

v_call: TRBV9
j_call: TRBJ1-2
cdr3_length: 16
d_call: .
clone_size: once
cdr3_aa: CASSVASQFDSDGYTF
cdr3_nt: TGTGCCAGCAGCGTAGCTTCCCAGTTTGACTCTGATGGCTACACCTTC

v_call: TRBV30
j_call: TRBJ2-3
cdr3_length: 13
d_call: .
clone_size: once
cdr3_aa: CAWSFTRAGTQYF
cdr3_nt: TGTGCCTGGAGTTTTACTAGGGCCGGTACGCAGTATTTT

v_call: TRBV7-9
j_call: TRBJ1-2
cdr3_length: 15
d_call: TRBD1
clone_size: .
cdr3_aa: CASSYGQENNYGYTF
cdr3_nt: TGTGCCAGCAGCTATGGACAGGAGAACAACTATGGCTACACCTTC

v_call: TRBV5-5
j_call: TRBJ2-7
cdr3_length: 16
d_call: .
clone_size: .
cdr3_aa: CASSQRGGQKAYEQYF
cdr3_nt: TGTGCCAGCAGCCAAAGGGGTGGACAGAAAGCATACGAGCAGTACTTC

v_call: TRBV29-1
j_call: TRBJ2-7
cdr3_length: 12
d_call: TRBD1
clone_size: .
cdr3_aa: CSVRAGGGEQYF
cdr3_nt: TGCAGCGTGCGGGCAGGGGGCGGCGAGCAGTACTTC

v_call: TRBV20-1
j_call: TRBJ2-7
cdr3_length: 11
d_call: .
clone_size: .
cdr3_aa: CSAVQGLREYF
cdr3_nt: TGCAGTGCGGTCCAGGGCCTCAGGGAGTACTTC

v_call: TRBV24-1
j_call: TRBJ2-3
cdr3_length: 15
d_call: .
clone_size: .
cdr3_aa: CATSDQAVHTDTQYF
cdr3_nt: TGTGCCACCAGTGATCAGGCAGTCCACACAGATACGCAGTATTTT

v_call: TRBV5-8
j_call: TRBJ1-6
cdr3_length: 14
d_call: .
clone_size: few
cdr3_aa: CASSFETDNSPLHF
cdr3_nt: TGTGCCAGCAGCTTCGAGACAGATAATTCACCCCTCCACTTT

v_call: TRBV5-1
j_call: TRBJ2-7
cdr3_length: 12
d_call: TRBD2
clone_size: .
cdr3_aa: CASSETSGMQYF
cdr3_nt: TGCGCCAGCAGCGAGACTAGCGGGATGCAGTACTTC

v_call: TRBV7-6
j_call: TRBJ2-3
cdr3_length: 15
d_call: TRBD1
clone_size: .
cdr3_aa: CASSRRTGGTDTQYF
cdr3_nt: TGTGCCAGCAGCCGCCGGACAGGGGGCACAGATACGCAGTATTTT